The TCR beta chain under discussion was sequenced for a study of T cell responses to AZD1222 COVID-19 vaccine. The CDR3 covers 14 residues. V gave up 1 base and J gave up 2 bases, with 9 bases separating them. Germline CDR1 and CDR2: SGHRS and YFSETQ. Generated by immunoSEQ multiplex PCR, the TCRdb table keeps only in-frame clones and is missing some. This table holds some 96,000 clones, about nine tenths found once. The gene calls are TRBV5-1 and TRBJ2-5, with D possibly TRBD2 on 5 matching bases. Sequenced here: peripheral blood, sampled on day 0 of AZD1222 vaccination. The sequence was obtained from an adult in good health. CDR3 in DNA: TGCGCCAGCAGCTTGTCCCGGGAACAAGAGACCCAGTACTTC. Residues: CASSLSREQETQYF.